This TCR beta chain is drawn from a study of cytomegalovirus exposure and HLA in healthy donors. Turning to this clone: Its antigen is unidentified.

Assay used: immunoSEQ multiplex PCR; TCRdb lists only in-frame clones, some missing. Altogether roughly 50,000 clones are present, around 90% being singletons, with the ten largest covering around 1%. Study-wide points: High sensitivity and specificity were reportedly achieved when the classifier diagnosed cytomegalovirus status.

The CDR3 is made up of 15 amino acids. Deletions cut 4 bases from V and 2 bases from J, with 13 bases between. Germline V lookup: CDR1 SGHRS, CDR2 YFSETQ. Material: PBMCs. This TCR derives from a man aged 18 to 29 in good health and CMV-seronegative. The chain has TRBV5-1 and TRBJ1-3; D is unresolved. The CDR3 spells CASSPLGIAGNTIYF. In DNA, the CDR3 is TGCGCCAGCAGCCCACTCGGGATAGCTGGAAACACCATATATTTT.